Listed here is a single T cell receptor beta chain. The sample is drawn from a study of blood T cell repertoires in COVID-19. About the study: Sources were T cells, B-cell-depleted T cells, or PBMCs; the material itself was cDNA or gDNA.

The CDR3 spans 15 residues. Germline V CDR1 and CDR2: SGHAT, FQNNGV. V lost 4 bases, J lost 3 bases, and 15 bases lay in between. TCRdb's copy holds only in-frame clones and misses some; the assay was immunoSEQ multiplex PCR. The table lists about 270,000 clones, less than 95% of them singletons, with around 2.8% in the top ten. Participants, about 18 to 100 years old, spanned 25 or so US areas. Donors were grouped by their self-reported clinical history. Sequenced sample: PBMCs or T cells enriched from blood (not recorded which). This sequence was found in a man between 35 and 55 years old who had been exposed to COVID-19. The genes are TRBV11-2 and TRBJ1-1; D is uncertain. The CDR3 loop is CASSSRRGGHTEAFF. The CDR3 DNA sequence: TGTGCCAGCAGCTCGAGACGGGGAGGGCACACTGAAGCTTTCTTT.